This is a list of T cell receptor beta chains from one sample in a study of blood T cells in healthy people across ages. From the 5' RACE reads, TCRdb called clonotypes with MiXCR, one entry per CDR3 protein. This sample carries 550,000 to 750,000 distinct CDR3 sequences, around 21% of them seen once, and the ten largest clones take under 4%. Sequencing was done on a sample of blood. The receptors stem from an older man in good health. Both conserved end residues are part of each CDR3. A D gene is named only where the DNA matches it firmly. A row's size may be missing; if present it is once, few, many or a size class.

TRBV4-1	TRBJ1-4	.	.	TGCGCCAGCAGCCAAGAGGAGCGGGGGACTGAAAAACTGTTTTTT	CASSQEERGTEKLFF
TRBV7-6	TRBJ2-1	few	TRBD2	TGTGCCAGCAGCAGGGGACTAGCGGGAGCGGATGAGCAGTTCTTC	CASSRGLAGADEQFF
TRBV28	TRBJ2-2	few	TRBD2	TGTGCCAGCAGTTTTCGGACTAGCGGTACGAACACCGGGGAGCTGTTTTTT	CASSFRTSGTNTGELFF
TRBV10-3	TRBJ2-5	few	.	TGTGCCATCAGTGACGGGGTTTCCGAAGGAGAGACCCAGTACTTC	CAISDGVSEGETQYF
TRBV5-1	TRBJ2-4	few	.	TGCGCCAGCAGCCCCTATGGGCAGGGAGGAAACATTCAGTACTTC	CASSPYGQGGNIQYF
TRBV10-3	TRBJ2-4	.	TRBD2	TGTGCCAAGAAGCGGGAGCCAGTTCAGTACTTC	CAKKREPVQYF
TRBV6-2/TRBV6-3	TRBJ2-1	.	.	TGTGCCAGCGGGTCCCACAACAATGAGCAGTTCTTC	CASGSHNNEQFF
TRBV24-1	TRBJ2-1	few	.	TGTGCCACCAGTGGTACGAACGGATATGAGCAGTTCTTC	CATSGTNGYEQFF
TRBV18	TRBJ2-5	few	TRBD1	TGTGCCAGCTCACCTGACAGGGTAGGAGAGACCCAGTACTTC	CASSPDRVGETQYF
TRBV24-1	TRBJ1-5	few	TRBD1	TGTGCCACCAGTGACCTGGGACAGGGGGCTGATCAGCCCCAGCATTTT	CATSDLGQGADQPQHF
TRBV6-1	TRBJ2-2	.	TRBD1	TGTGCCAGCAGTCTCCGACAGGGGGCTTGGACCGGGGAGCTGTTTTTT	CASSLRQGAWTGELFF
TRBV7-2	TRBJ2-3	.	TRBD2	TGTGCCAGCAGATATACAGCGGGACCAGGTACGCAGTATTTT	CASRYTAGPGTQYF
TRBV5-1	TRBJ2-1	.	.	TGCGCCAGCAGCCGGGACATGGACAATGAGCAGTTCTTC	CASSRDMDNEQFF
TRBV5-1	TRBJ2-5	few	TRBD1	TGCGCCAGCAGCCATACAGGGGGTCAAGAGACCCAGTACTTC	CASSHTGGQETQYF
TRBV21-1	TRBJ2-5	.	.	TGTGCCAGCAGCCAGAAGGGGCAGGGGTTGGAGACCCAGTACTTC	CASSQKGQGLETQYF
TRBV6-6	TRBJ2-1	.	TRBD2	TGTGCCAGCAGCTCAGCTCTAGCGGGAGATTACAATGAGCAGTTCTTC	CASSSALAGDYNEQFF
TRBV6-5	TRBJ1-4	few	TRBD1	TGTGCCAGCAGTTTACGGGACAGGGGAAATGAAAAACTGTTTTTT	CASSLRDRGNEKLFF
TRBV20-1	TRBJ2-3	.	TRBD2	TGCAGTGCTGATAGCGGGAGATATACAGATACGCAGTATTTT	CSADSGRYTDTQYF
TRBV12-3/TRBV12-4	TRBJ2-5	few	.	TGTGCCAGCAGCGCCGGGGCATTAGAGACCCAGTACTTC	CASSAGALETQYF
TRBV13	TRBJ2-7	.	.	TGTGCCAGCAGCTTAAACCGGTACGAGCAGTACTTC	CASSLNRYEQYF
TRBV4-3	TRBJ1-4	few	.	TGCGCCAGCAGCCAAGATCTTCGGGAAAATGAAAAACTGTTTTTT	CASSQDLRENEKLFF
TRBV5-1	TRBJ2-6	few	.	TGCGCCAGCAGCCCTCAGATGGTCCCCGGGGTTGGGCTTTCTGGGGCCAACGTCCTGACTTTC	CASSPQMVPGVGLSGANVLTF
TRBV28	TRBJ1-1	.	TRBD1	TGTGCCAGCGGTTTGACAGGGTATAGCTTAGCTGAAGCTTTCTTT	CASGLTGYSLAEAFF
TRBV10-3	TRBJ2-7	many	.	TGTGCCATCAGTGAGTCGACTCTTAGTGGGTACGAGCAGTACTTC	CAISESTLSGYEQYF
TRBV18	TRBJ2-7	.	TRBD2	TGTGCCAGCACTGGGACTAGCGGGAGAATGTACGAGCAGTACTTC	CASTGTSGRMYEQYF
TRBV9	TRBJ2-1	few	.	TGTGCCAGCAGCGCCCGGGACACCCACTACAATGAGCAGTTCTTC	CASSARDTHYNEQFF
TRBV6-1	TRBJ2-2	few	TRBD2	TGTGCCAGCAGTGGGACTAGCGGGAGGGCCAACTCCGGGGAGCTGTTTTTT	CASSGTSGRANSGELFF
TRBV7-9	TRBJ2-1	.	TRBD2	TGTGCCAGCAGCTTATGGTCTAGCGGGAGTTCTTTCTACAATGAGCAGTTCTTC	CASSLWSSGSSFYNEQFF
TRBV3-1	TRBJ1-1	many	.	TGTGCCAGCAGCCAACAGGGTGTAGGGACTGAAGCTTTCTTT	CASSQQGVGTEAFF
TRBV12-3/TRBV12-4	TRBJ2-3	.	.	TGTGCCAGCAGTTTAGCGTGGCCAAAAACAGATACGGAGTATTTT	CASSLAWPKTDTEYF
TRBV20-1	TRBJ2-1	.	TRBD2	TGCAGTGCTAGCATTGGACTAGCGGGGGGAGTTGAGCAGTTCTTC	CSASIGLAGGVEQFF
TRBV6-1	TRBJ2-3	few	.	TGTGCCAGCAGTCGAACAGGGTCCCGCGGTACAGATACGCAGTATTTT	CASSRTGSRGTDTQYF
TRBV7-2	TRBJ1-5	few	.	TGTGCCAGCAGCTTAGGATCAGGAGGGTATGAGCCCCAGCATTTT	CASSLGSGGYEPQHF
TRBV28	TRBJ2-7	few	.	TGTGCCAGCAGCCCACCGGGACCGGACTACGAGCAGTACTTC	CASSPPGPDYEQYF
TRBV5-4	TRBJ2-1	.	TRBD2	TGTGCCAGCAGCGCGGGGACTAGCTCCCTGGGGTACAATGAGCAGTTCTTC	CASSAGTSSLGYNEQFF
TRBV7-9	TRBJ2-7	.	.	TGTGCCAGCAGCTCCCCGAGGACAGTAAACTCCTACGAGCAGTACTTC	CASSSPRTVNSYEQYF
TRBV6-1	TRBJ2-7	few	.	TGTGCCAGCAGTGAATATTCCGGGCGAGCCTACGAGCAGTACTTC	CASSEYSGRAYEQYF
TRBV5-4	TRBJ2-2	.	TRBD1	TGTGCCAGCAGTAGACAGGGAGCTCCCGGGAAGCTGTTTTTT	CASSRQGAPGKLFF
TRBV3-1	TRBJ2-1	few	TRBD2	TGTGCCAGCAGCCACACCGGGACTAGTATTCACATTGAGCAGTTCTTC	CASSHTGTSIHIEQFF
TRBV6-1	TRBJ2-3	.	TRBD1	TGTGCCAGCAGTGAAACGGGCAGGGGGCGTTATTTT	CASSETGRGRYF
TRBV19	TRBJ2-5	few	TRBD1	TGTGCCACCAAACGACAGGGGGAAGAGACCCAGTACTTC	CATKRQGEETQYF
TRBV27	TRBJ1-4	.	.	TGTGCCAGCAGTTTATCCCTTAGGTCCCATGCAACTAATGAAAAACTGTTTTTT	CASSLSLRSHATNEKLFF
TRBV11-2	TRBJ2-1	.	.	TGTGCCAGCAGCTTAGACGGGTGCTACAATGAGCAGTTCTTC	CASSLDGCYNEQFF
TRBV6-6	TRBJ2-7	.	TRBD2	TGTGCCAGCAGTTACCCCGAGCGGGGATCCTACGAGCAGTACTTC	CASSYPERGSYEQYF
TRBV7-9	TRBJ2-3	few	.	TGTGCCAGCAGCCCGACGCCGGCAGATACGCAGTATTTT	CASSPTPADTQYF
TRBV5-1	TRBJ2-3	.	.	TGCGCCAGCAGCTTGATCGGGACTGGCACAGATACGCAGTATTTT	CASSLIGTGTDTQYF
TRBV29-1	TRBJ1-1	few	.	TGCAGCGTTGAGACCCAGGGCATGAACACTGAAGCTTTCTTT	CSVETQGMNTEAFF
TRBV3-1	TRBJ2-1	.	TRBD2	TGTGCCAGCAGCCAAGGTAGCCTAGCGGCGAATGAGCAGTTCTTC	CASSQGSLAANEQFF
TRBV20-1	TRBJ2-1	.	.	TGCAGTGCTAGAGATCCCAGAGGGCCGGACAATGAGCAGTTCTTC	CSARDPRGPDNEQFF
TRBV28	TRBJ1-5	many	.	TGTGCCAGCAGCCTGGACCGTCAGCCCCAGCATTTT	CASSLDRQPQHF
TRBV11-2	TRBJ2-3	few	TRBD1	TGTGCCAGCAGCTTAACCGGGACAGACTACCGCACAGATACGCAGTATTTT	CASSLTGTDYRTDTQYF
TRBV5-1	TRBJ1-2	.	TRBD1	TGCGCCAGCAGCCAGACAGGGGGCTCGGACTATGGCTACACCTTC	CASSQTGGSDYGYTF